This T cell receptor (beta chain) was documented in a study of CD8+CD57+ T cells in acquired aplastic anemia. At the level of the study: DNA from sorted CD4+ and CD8+ cells averaged around 3 ug.

Genomic DNA, the template, was used for profiling of the TCR beta VDJ and CDR3. TCRdb independently ran MiXCR on the reads; one entry per CDR3 protein. The sample records some 290,000 distinct CDR3 sequences, around 60% being singletons. The CDR3 runs 15 residues. Germline V gives CDR1 SGHRS, CDR2 YFSETQ. Trimming removed 4 bases from V and 5 bases from J, with 18 bases in between. Sequenced: sorted CD4+, CD8+, or CD8+CD57+ T cells (not recorded which) from PBMCs. This chain joins TRBV5-1 and TRBJ2-5; tentatively, D is TRBD1 (6 bases). The sequence derives from a human donor with severe aplastic anemia or a healthy control (not recorded which). CDR3 protein: CASSPSGTLGETQYF. CDR3 nucleotide sequence: TGCGCCAGCAGCCCCTCCGGGACATTGGGGGAGACCCAGTACTTC.